This T cell receptor beta chain was documented in a study of low-dose radiotherapy and immunotherapy resistance in tumors. Study-level background: Starting cycle 1 day 1, oral aspirin 300 mg was given daily for four cycles.

There are many counts of this clonotype. Primers used for first-strand cDNA, a TRAV- and TRBV-specific set, covered both alpha and beta chains. The authors amplified TCRs for approximately 20 PCR cycles with a constant-region primer and a V-primer adapter. TCRdb itself ran the reads through MiXCR, one entry per CDR3 protein. The table has about 84,000 distinct CDR3 sequences, 15% to 20% seen once. Documented time point: after trial treatment. Sample treatment: LDRT plus nivolumab, ipilimumab, low-dose cyclophosphamide and aspirin (RACIN trial). Sequencing was performed on PBMCs, taken after low-dose radiotherapy plus immunotherapy. The sequence was collected from a male donor with prostate cancer.

CDR3 sequence reads: CASSSFFSAGAGNEQFF. CDR3 coding DNA: TGTGCCAGCAGCTCGTTTTTTTCAGCGGGAGCTGGCAATGAGCAGTTCTTC. The chain recombines TRBV5-4 with TRBJ2-1; 8 bases agree with TRBD2. This CDR3 is 17 amino acids long. Germline V gene lookup returns CDR1 SGHNT and CDR2 YYREEE (reference sequence). J gave up 6 bases and V 3 bases, and 14 bases lay outside the gene matches.